This TCR beta chain was documented in a study of regulatory T cells in long-lasting Graves disease. Study summary: Patients with persistent Graves' disease had over 5 years of antithyroid drugs and persistent TSH receptor antibodies.

Findings and limits, study-wide: In persistent patients, shared public clonotypes (under 3,000) outnumbered those in new patients (roughly 1,000).

Per the germline V gene, CDR1 is MNHEY and CDR2 is SMNVEV (reference sequence). CDR3 size: 15 residues. About this clonotype: Its antigen is undetermined.

Indicated time point: persistent/refractory GD, antithyroid drugs over 5 years with positive TRAb. Researchers made the TCR library from RNA that was extracted from PBMCs. Arm-PCR of CDR3 regions with iRepertoire HTBI primers generated TCR beta libraries. MiXCR, applied by TCRdb to the multiplex PCR reads, yields one record per CDR3 protein. The profile covers some 420,000 distinct CDR3 sequences, with 22% appearing a single time and around 14% taken by the ten largest. V usage is TRBV27 and J usage is TRBJ2-5; 9 positions match TRBD2. The DNA end lines up better with TRBJ2-1; the J call may be wrong. Sequenced here: peripheral blood mononuclear cells (PBMCs), sampled when the disease was refractory, from a patient treated with antithyroid drugs. The clonotype comes from a female donor with Graves disease. The DNA for the CDR3 is TGTGCCAGCAGTTTTACGGCGGGAGGGGTCGATGAGCAGTTCTTC. Encoded protein: CASSFTAGGVDEQFF.